This T cell receptor (beta chain) was documented in a study of blood T cells in healthy people across ages. The germline V gene has CDR1 MNHNS and CDR2 SASEGT. The J segment lost 6 bases and the V segment lost 4 bases, leaving 6 bases of the junction unmatched. The CDR3 totals 13 residues. Then a second PCR, running about 7 to 11 cycles, was carried out with a sample-barcoded 5' primer and a J-beta primer mix. TCRdb re-analysed the 5' RACE reads in MiXCR, keeping a single row per CDR3 protein. This table has around 1,000,000 distinct CDR3 sequences, approximately 25% appearing once. This sample was shared with a second study, whose subject was T cells of mothers and their children. From that report: The study recruited a few healthy Caucasian mothers and their six children as donors.

This receptor was identified in a girl aged 2 to 10 in good health. The V call is TRBV6-1, the J call TRBJ2-7; TRBD2 aligns across 7 bases. The sequenced material came from blood. CDR3 nucleotide sequence: TGTGCCAGCAGTGGAGTAGGGGAGGGCGAGCAGTACTTC. It encodes CASSGVGEGEQYF.